These 32 T cell receptor beta chains share one sample of origin, sequenced in a study of OX40 agonist ivuxolimab in advanced cancers. Some clones are missing from TCRdb's copy, which holds only in-frame ones; the method was immunoSEQ multiplex PCR. Of more than 45,000 clones listed, approximately 86% are singletons. The sample consisted of CD4+ or CD8+ T cells sorted from blood, taken in a trial of the OX40 agonist ivuxolimab. The receptors were sampled from an adult with an advanced solid tumor such as melanoma, head and neck, liver or kidney cancer.

This chain links TRBV9 with TRBJ2-3; no clear D gene. Germline-derived CDR1 and CDR2 are SGDLS and YYNGEE. The CDR3 extends over 13 amino acids. V gave up 4 bases and J gave up 2 bases, with 8 bases separating them. CDR3 sequence reads: CASSPNPTDTQYF. As DNA, the CDR3 is TGTGCCAGCAGCCCTAACCCCACAGATACGCAGTATTTT.

The J gene is TRBJ2-1, the V gene TRBV5-1; 13 nucleotides line up with TRBD2. Losses at the gene ends were 4 bases for V and 2 bases for J; bases not matched to a gene: 18. Germline V CDR1 and CDR2: SGHRS, YFSETQ. CDR3 size: 21 residues. CDR3 DNA: TGCGCCAGCAGCCCACGCCCCGGGACTAGCGGGATTGTAAATACCTACAATGAGCAGTTCTTC. It is translated as CASSPRPGTSGIVNTYNEQFF.

The gene calls are TRBV5-6 and TRBJ2-5, with D possibly TRBD1 on 6 matching bases. Germline V lookup: CDR1 SGHDT, CDR2 YYEEEE. V lost 4 bases, J lost 1 base, and 11 bases lay in between. The CDR3 totals 14 residues. CDR3 loop: CASSPGQPQETQYF. The DNA of the CDR3 is TGTGCCAGCAGCCCGGGACAACCCCAAGAGACCCAGTACTTC.

The V gene is TRBV4-3, the J gene TRBJ1-2, with D perhaps TRBD1 (5 bases). Trimming took off 5 bases at V and 7 bases at J, with 11 bases between the two ends. The CDR3 loop spans 12 amino acids. Germline V gene sequence: CDR1 LGHNA, CDR2 YSLEER. The CDR3 loop is CASSGDPGGYTF. Written as DNA, the CDR3 is TGCGCCAGCAGCGGGGACCCCGGTGGCTACACCTTC.

This clone appeared a single time. The chain recombines TRBV6-5 with TRBJ2-1; D may be TRBD1 (5 bases). The CDR3 length is 14 residues. Looked up from germline, CDR1 is MNHEY and CDR2 is SVGAGI. Trimming removed 2 bases from V and 3 bases from J, with 8 bases in between. In DNA form, the CDR3 reads TGTGCCAGCAGTTACGGGCAGGGCTACAATGAGCAGTTCTTC. Translated: CASSYGQGYNEQFF.

V usage is TRBV7-9 and J usage is TRBJ2-1; D gene ambiguous. The V and J ends lost 5 bases and 5 bases respectively, with 7 bases between them. CDR1 is SEHNR, CDR2 FQNEAQ, per germline (reference sequence). The CDR3 contains 12 residues. CDR3 residues: CASSQTDNEQFF. The DNA for the CDR3 is TGTGCCAGCAGCCAAACAGACAATGAGCAGTTCTTC.

The table lists this clone with a count of one. This sequence joins TRBV7-2 and TRBJ2-5; D is perhaps TRBD1 or TRBD2 (5 bases each). V shed 4 bases and J shed 5 bases, with 17 bases lying between them. Germline CDR1 and CDR2: SGHTA and FQGNSA. The CDR3 runs to 15 residues. CDR3 nucleotide sequence: TGTGCCAGCAGCTCTCTTCGGGACCTCAGTGAGACCCAGTACTTC. As protein: CASSSLRDLSETQYF.

The V and J genes are TRBV6-5 and TRBJ2-3; 10 bases are a match to TRBD1. V lost 0 bases and J lost 2; bases outside the gene matches: 2. Per germline, CDR1 MNHEY and CDR2 SVGAGI. The CDR3 is 16 residues long. The DNA for the CDR3 is TGTGCCAGCAGTTACTCGGGACAGGGGTTCACAGATACGCAGTATTTT. It codes for CASSYSGQGFTDTQYF.

This chain uses TRBV7-2 with TRBJ2-1; D unresolved. Germline V CDR1 and CDR2: SGHTA, FQGNSA. The CDR3 extends over 12 amino acids. Trimming stripped 1 base from V and 6 bases from J, with 4 bases between. Here the CDR3 DNA reads TGTGCCAGCAGCTTAGATGTCAATGAGCAGTTCTTC. Translated, it gives CASSLDVNEQFF.

This sequence joins TRBV11-3 and TRBJ2-7; D possibly uses TRBD1 or TRBD2 (6 bases each). In germline, CDR1 is SGHNT, CDR2 YENEEA. The CDR3 sequence is 15 residues long. V was cut by 0 bases and J by 0 bases, with 9 bases left in between. The CDR3 protein is CASSLDGGLSYEQYF. The CDR3 bases are TGTGCCAGCAGCTTAGACGGGGGCCTCTCCTACGAGCAGTACTTC.

The chain links TRBV6-5 to TRBJ2-5; maybe TRBD1 (5 bases). V was pared by 0 bases and J by 5 bases, with 16 bases between. The length of the CDR3 is 16 residues. Germline V CDR1 and CDR2: MNHEY, SVGAGI. The CDR3: CASSYSSRAFWETQYF. The CDR3 bases are TGTGCCAGCAGTTACTCGAGCAGGGCTTTTTGGGAGACCCAGTACTTC.

This clone was detected a few times. The chain is built from TRBV30 and TRBJ2-2; possible D gene TRBD2, 6 bases. The CDR3 length is 14 residues. CDR1 and CDR2 from the germline V gene are GTSNPN and SVGIG (reference sequence). With 5 bases removed from V and 4 bases from J, the gap between germline ends came to 14 bases. The CDR3 coding sequence is TGTGCCTGGGCGTCGGGACTGCCCACCGGGGAGCTGTTTTTT. Protein product: CAWASGLPTGELFF.

This chain connects TRBV19 to TRBJ2-7, with TRBD2 as a possible D gene (6 bases). V was shortened by 3 bases and J by 3 bases, with 18 bases between the two germline ends. Germline values: CDR1 LNHDA, CDR2 SQIVND (reference sequence). The CDR3 sequence is 16 residues long. CDR3 DNA: TGTGCCAGTAGTATGGGAGCCCGCGGGAAAAGCTACGAGCAGTACTTC. Protein product: CASSMGARGKSYEQYF.

The V gene is TRBV27, the J gene TRBJ1-3; D uncertain. V lost 8 bases to trimming and J lost 3 bases, with 11 bases between them. Germline lookup yields CDR1 MNHEY and CDR2 SMNVEV (reference sequence). The CDR3 has 13 amino acids. The CDR3 region has the DNA TGTGCCAGCGGCCCCCAGAGTGGAAACACCATATATTTT. This codes for CASGPQSGNTIYF.

The rearrangement links TRBV5-4 to TRBJ1-2, with D tentatively TRBD1 (6 bases). Germline CDR1 SGHNT, CDR2 YYREEE (reference sequence). The CDR3 loop spans 16 amino acids. V was clipped by 0 bases and J by 7 bases, with 19 bases between them. CDR3 protein: CASSLVGRGPEGGYTF. CDR3 sequence (DNA): TGTGCCAGCAGCTTGGTGGGCAGGGGCCCCGAGGGTGGCTACACCTTC.

The rearrangement uses TRBV7-2 and TRBJ2-3; possible D gene TRBD2, 5 bases. The germline V gene has CDR1 SGHTA and CDR2 FQGNSA. Trimming stripped 6 bases from V and 3 bases from J, with 19 bases between. The CDR3 is 16 amino acids. The CDR3 DNA follows: TGTGCCAGCAGTCCCCGGGTAGGAGGAAAAACAGATACGCAGTATTTT. As protein: CASSPRVGGKTDTQYF.

This chain links TRBV14 with TRBJ2-7; D remains ambiguous. Trimming cost V 3 bases and J 7 bases, with 13 bases left between them. Germline V CDR1 and CDR2: SGHDN, FVKESK. There are 13 residues in the CDR3. This CDR3 reads CASSQGRFREQYF. The CDR3 nucleotides read TGTGCCAGCAGCCAGGGCCGGTTTCGAGAGCAGTACTTC.

This rearrangement joins TRBV4-3 to TRBJ1-2; 9 bases fit TRBD1. V lost 4 bases, J lost 8 bases, and 2 bases stayed unmatched. From germline, CDR1 is LGHNA and CDR2 YSLEER. This CDR3 has 12 residues. In DNA, the CDR3 is TGCGCCAGCAGCCGGACAGGGGTGGGCTACACCTTC. Its translation is CASSRTGVGYTF.

V and J are TRBV27 and TRBJ2-3; 7 nucleotides align to TRBD2. Germline V gives CDR1 MNHEY, CDR2 SMNVEV (reference sequence). This CDR3 has 15 residues. Losses at the gene ends were 3 bases for V and 9 bases for J; bases not matched to a gene: 12. CDR3 sequence: CASSFRPSPGGTQYF. CDR3 coding DNA: TGTGCCAGCAGTTTTCGCCCGTCACCCGGGGGGACGCAGTATTTT.

CDR3 region: CASSRLAGYNEQFF. In DNA, the CDR3 is TGTGCCAGCAGTCGACTAGCGGGGTACAATGAGCAGTTCTTC. The rearrangement links TRBV6-5 to TRBJ2-1, with 11 bases identical to TRBD2. Germline values: CDR1 MNHEY, CDR2 SVGAGI. The J segment lost 4 bases and the V segment lost 5 bases, leaving 1 base of the junction unmatched. This CDR3 is 14 amino acids long.

A remark on this clone: At the DNA level, this CDR3 is encoded by other sequences in the same sample as well. The chain joins TRBV5-1 to TRBJ2-3; the D is unclear. V lost 0 bases, J lost 0 bases, and 8 bases lay in between. This CDR3 is 15 amino acids long. Germline V CDR1 and CDR2: SGHRS, YFSETQ. CDR3 residues: CASSLAVSSTDTQYF. CDR3 in DNA: TGCGCCAGCAGCTTGGCAGTGTCCAGCACAGATACGCAGTATTTT.

V and J are TRBV7-9 and TRBJ1-3; D gene ambiguous. V lost 5 bases to trimming and J lost 8 bases, with 16 bases between them. The CDR3 sequence is 14 residues long. CDR1 SEHNR and CDR2 FQNEAQ come from the germline V gene (reference sequence). CDR3 sequence (DNA): TGTGCCAGCAGCGTTAGCCATGGCGCAGACACCATATATTTT. Protein: CASSVSHGADTIYF.

The sample holds a few counts of this clone. The rearrangement joins TRBV18 to TRBJ1-2; TRBD1 aligns across 8 bases. Trimming took 2 bases from V and 4 from J; bases not matched to a gene: 6. The length of the CDR3 is 15 residues. In germline, CDR1 is KGHSH, CDR2 LQKENI. CDR3 residues: CASSPRQQGVYGYTF. CDR3 nucleotides: TGTGCCAGCTCACCAAGACAACAGGGGGTCTATGGCTACACCTTC.

The chain carries TRBV5-1 and TRBJ2-7, with 10 bases aligning to TRBD1. Trimming cost V 4 bases and J 4 bases; bases outside gene matches: 8. The CDR3 totals 15 residues. Germline assignment: CDR1 SGHRS and CDR2 YFSETQ. This CDR3 reads CASSLSGTGEYEQYF. CDR3 sequence (DNA): TGCGCCAGCAGCCTCTCCGGGACAGGGGAGTACGAGCAGTACTTC.

This chain uses TRBV7-2 with TRBJ1-5; D unclear. Germline CDR1 reads SGHTA; CDR2 reads FQGNSA. CDR3 length: 13 amino acids. With 6 bases removed from V and 7 bases from J, the gap between germline ends came to 13 bases. CDR3 DNA sequence: TGTGCCAGCAGTTCCCACAATAACCAGCCCCAGCATTTT. Its translation: CASSSHNNQPQHF. The variable domain in full, completed from reference TRBV7-2 and TRBJ1-5, reads GAGVSQSPSNKVTEKGKDVELRCDPISGHTALYWYRQSLGQGLEFLIYFQGNSAPDKSGLPSDRFSAERTGGSVSTLTIQRTQQEDSAVYLCASSSHNNQPQHFGDGTRLSIL.

The V and J genes are TRBV19 and TRBJ1-4; D is undetermined. Trimming took off 5 bases at V and 5 bases at J, with 12 bases between the two ends. The CDR3 runs to 14 residues. Germline V gene sequence: CDR1 LNHDA, CDR2 SQIVND (reference sequence). DNA for the CDR3: TGTGCCAGTAGTGTCACGGGCGGAAATGAAAAACTGTTTTTT. It codes for CASSVTGGNEKLFF.

The chain joins TRBV11-2 to TRBJ1-1, with D perhaps matching TRBD1 (5 bases). CDR3 length: 14 amino acids. The germline CDR1 and CDR2 sequences are SGHAT and FQNNGV. Deletions cut 2 bases from V and 1 base from J, with 8 bases between. DNA of the CDR3: TGTGCCAGCAGCTTACGGCAGGGGAACACTGAAGCTTTCTTT. Amino acid sequence: CASSLRQGNTEAFF.

This rearrangement joins TRBV6-1 to TRBJ1-6; tentatively, D is TRBD1 (5 bases). Trimming removed 7 bases from V and 7 bases from J, with 8 bases in between. Germline V gene lookup returns CDR1 MNHNS and CDR2 SASEGT. The CDR3 is 12 amino acids. Here the CDR3 reads CASTQGNSPLHF. In DNA, the CDR3 is TGTGCCAGCACGCAGGGAAATTCACCCCTCCACTTT.

J is TRBJ2-2 and V is TRBV11-2; D is undetermined. CDR1 is SGHAT and CDR2 is FQNNGV in the germline V gene. Trimming stripped 3 bases from V and 2 bases from J, with 10 bases between. The CDR3 has 15 residues. The DNA of the CDR3 is TGTGCCAGCAGCTTCCGACCGGACAACACCGGGGAGCTGTTTTTT. This translates into CASSFRPDNTGELFF.

The CDR3 reads CASSTRDRGWATNEKLFF. The CDR3 DNA reads TGTGCCAGCAGCACTCGGGACAGGGGTTGGGCAACTAATGAAAAACTGTTTTTT. The V call is TRBV21-1, the J call TRBJ1-4; no DNA check was done on the table's D call, TRBD1. TRBV21-1 counts as a pseudogene. The CDR3 spans 18 residues.

This clone has just one count. Its ends do not fully match the called genes, so a read error is possible. The chain combines TRBV5-1 with TRBJ2-7; perhaps TRBD1 as D (5 bases). CDR3 length: 15 residues. The germline V gene has CDR1 SGHRS and CDR2 YFSETQ. Written as DNA, the CDR3 is TGTGCCAGCAGCTCGCAGGGTCCCCGCTCCTACGAGCAGTACTTC. As protein: CASSSQGPRSYEQYF. Full variable domain (missing parts from reference TRBV5-1 and TRBJ2-7): KAGVTQTPRYLIKTRGQQVTLSCSPISGHRSVSWYQQTPGQGLQFLFEYFSETQRNKGNFPGRFSGRQFSNSRSEMNVSTLELGDSALYLCASSSQGPRSYEQYFGPGTRLTVT.

The rearrangement uses TRBV7-2 and TRBJ1-6, with a weak D call TRBD1 (5 bases). The germline V and J ends were trimmed by 1 base and 13 bases, with 11 bases remaining between them. The CDR3 length is 13 residues. CDR1 is SGHTA, CDR2 FQGNSA, per germline. CDR3 loop: CASSLGQGMPLHF. The CDR3 region has the DNA TGTGCCAGCAGCTTAGGCCAGGGAATGCCCCTCCACTTT. Looking up the rest from reference TRBV7-2 and TRBJ1-6 gives the full variable domain: GAGVSQSPSNKVTEKGKDVELRCDPISGHTALYWYRQSLGQGLEFLIYFQGNSAPDKSGLPSDRFSAERTGGSVSTLTIQRTQQEDSAVYLCASSLGQGMPLHFGNGTRLTVT.